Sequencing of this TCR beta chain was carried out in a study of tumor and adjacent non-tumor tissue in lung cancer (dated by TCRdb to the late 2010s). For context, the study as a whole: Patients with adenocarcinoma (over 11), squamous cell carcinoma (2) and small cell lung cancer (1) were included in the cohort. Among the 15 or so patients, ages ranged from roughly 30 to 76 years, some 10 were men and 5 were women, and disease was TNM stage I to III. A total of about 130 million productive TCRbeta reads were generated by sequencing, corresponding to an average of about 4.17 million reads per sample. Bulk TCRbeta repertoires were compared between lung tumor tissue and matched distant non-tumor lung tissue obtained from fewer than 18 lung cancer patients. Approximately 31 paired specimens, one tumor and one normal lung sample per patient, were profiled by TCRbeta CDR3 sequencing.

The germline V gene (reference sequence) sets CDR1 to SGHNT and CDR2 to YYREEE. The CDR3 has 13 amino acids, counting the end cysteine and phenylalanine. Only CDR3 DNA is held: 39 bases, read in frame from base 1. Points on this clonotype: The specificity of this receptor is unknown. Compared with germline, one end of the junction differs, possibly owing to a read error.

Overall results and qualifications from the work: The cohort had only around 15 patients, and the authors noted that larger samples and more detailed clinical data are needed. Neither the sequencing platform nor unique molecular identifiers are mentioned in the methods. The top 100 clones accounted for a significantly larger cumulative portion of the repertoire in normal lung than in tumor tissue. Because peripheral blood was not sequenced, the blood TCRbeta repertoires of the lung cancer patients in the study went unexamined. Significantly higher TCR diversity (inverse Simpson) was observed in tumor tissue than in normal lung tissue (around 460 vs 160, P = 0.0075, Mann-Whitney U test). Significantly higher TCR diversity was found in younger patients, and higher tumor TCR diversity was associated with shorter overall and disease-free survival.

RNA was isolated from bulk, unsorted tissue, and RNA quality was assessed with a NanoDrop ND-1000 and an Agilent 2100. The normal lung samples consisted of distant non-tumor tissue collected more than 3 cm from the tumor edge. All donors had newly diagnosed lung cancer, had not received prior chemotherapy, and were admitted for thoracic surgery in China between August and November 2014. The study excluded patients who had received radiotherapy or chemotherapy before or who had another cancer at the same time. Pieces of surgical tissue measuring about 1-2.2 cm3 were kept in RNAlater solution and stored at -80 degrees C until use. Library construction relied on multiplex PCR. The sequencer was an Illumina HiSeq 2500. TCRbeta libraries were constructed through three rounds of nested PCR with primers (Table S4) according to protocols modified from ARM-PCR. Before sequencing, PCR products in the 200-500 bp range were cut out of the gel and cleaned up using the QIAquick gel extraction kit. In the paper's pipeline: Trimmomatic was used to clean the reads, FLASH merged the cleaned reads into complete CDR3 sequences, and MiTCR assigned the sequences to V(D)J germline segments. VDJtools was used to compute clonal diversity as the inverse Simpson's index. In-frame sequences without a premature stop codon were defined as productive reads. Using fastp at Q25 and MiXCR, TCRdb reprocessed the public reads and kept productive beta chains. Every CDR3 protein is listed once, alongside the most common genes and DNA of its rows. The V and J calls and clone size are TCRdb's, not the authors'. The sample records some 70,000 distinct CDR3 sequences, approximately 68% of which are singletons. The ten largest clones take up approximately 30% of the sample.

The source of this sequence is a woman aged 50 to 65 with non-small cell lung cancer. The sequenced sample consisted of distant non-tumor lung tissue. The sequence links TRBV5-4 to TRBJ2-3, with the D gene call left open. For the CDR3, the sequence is CPSSLKTVGTQYF. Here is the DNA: TGTCCCAGCAGCTTAAAGACTGTCGGTACGCAGTATTTT.